What follows are 8 T cell receptor beta chains derived from one specimen sequenced in a study of beta chain features in type 1 diabetes. Notes on the study in general: Shorter TCRB CDR3s, moderately but significantly so, were found in Type 1 diabetes patients in all four CD4+ subsets.

Expressed TCRB transcripts were sequenced because the isolated RNA had all been reverse transcribed beforehand. Measured with immunoSEQ multiplex PCR; TCRdb has only the in-frame clones, and not every one. The sample has over 200,000 clones, 11% seen once. Their cognate antigens are unknown. The sample was naive CD4+ T cells from blood. These receptors came from a man aged 25 to 40 with type 1 diabetes.

The V gene is TRBV9, the J gene TRBJ2-1; 7 nucleotides line up with TRBD1. V gave up 0 bases and J gave up 7 bases; unmatched junction bases: 7. The CDR3 runs to 15 residues. Per germline, CDR1 SGDLS and CDR2 YYNGEE. CDR3 sequence (DNA): TGTGCCAGCAGCGTAGACCTGACAGGGTATAATGAGCAGTTCTTC. Residues: CASSVDLTGYNEQFF. Variable domain in full (rest from reference TRBV9 and TRBJ2-1): DSGVTQTPKHLITATGQRVTLRCSPRSGDLSVYWYQQSLDQGLQFLIQYYNGEERAKGNILERFSAQQFPDLHSELNLSSLELGDSALYFCASSVDLTGYNEQFFGPGTRLTVL.

This clone has just a few counts. Other nucleotide sequences in the sample specify the same CDR3. The rearrangement links TRBV20-1 to TRBJ1-2, with D hard to call. Trimming took 5 bases from V and 4 from J, leaving 8 bases between them. CDR1 is DFQATT and CDR2 is SNEGSKA in the germline V gene (reference sequence). This CDR3 spans 11 amino acids. CDR3 protein: CSAREGYGYTF. DNA of the CDR3: TGCAGTGCTCGGGAAGGCTATGGCTACACCTTC.

This clone was found a few times. The chain uses TRBV4-1 and TRBJ1-6; D not certain. Trimming left V 5 bases short and J 2 bases short, with 10 bases between. This CDR3 is built from 15 residues. Germline CDR1 is MGHRA and CDR2 is YSYEKL. CDR3 nucleotides: TGCGCCAGCAGCTCACTGAGAACCTATAATTCACCCCTCCACTTT. Residues: CASSSLRTYNSPLHF.

The table lists this clone with a few counts. V is TRBV19 and J is TRBJ2-6; D uncertain. CDR1 is LNHDA and CDR2 is SQIVND in the germline V gene (reference sequence). The CDR3 is 14 residues long. Trimming left V 3 bases short and J 2 bases short, with 5 bases between. The CDR3 nucleotides read TGTGCCAGTAGTATCCGGGCTGGGGCCAACGTCCTGACTTTC. As protein: CASSIRAGANVLTF.

The V call is TRBV7-9, the J call TRBJ2-1; D possibly corresponds to TRBD1 (5 bases). The CDR3 contains 15 residues. Trimming shortened V by 5 bases and J by 5 bases, and 16 bases separated the two germline ends. CDR1 is SEHNR, CDR2 FQNEAQ, per germline (reference sequence). This CDR3 is CASSGRVSVDNEQFF. DNA of the CDR3: TGTGCCAGCAGCGGCAGGGTTTCGGTTGACAATGAGCAGTTCTTC.

Only a few counts were recorded for this clone. This chain connects TRBV2 to TRBJ1-1; TRBD1 might be the D (5 bases). The germline gives CDR1 SNHLY, CDR2 FYNNEI. This CDR3 has 13 amino acids. The germline V and J ends were trimmed by 6 bases and 1 base, with 9 bases remaining between them. CDR3: CASRVDRNTEAFF. Written as DNA, the CDR3 is TGTGCCAGCAGGGTCGACAGGAACACTGAAGCTTTCTTT.

The chain links TRBV29-1 to TRBJ2-7; D may be TRBD1 (6 bases). The CDR3 length is 15 residues. Germline assignment: CDR1 SQVTM and CDR2 ANQGSEA. V was pared by 7 bases and J by 7 bases, with 26 bases between. DNA of the CDR3: TGCAGCGCCGTGACGCCGGGACAACGCCTACGGGAGCAGTACTTC. It translates to CSAVTPGQRLREQYF.

The chain recombines TRBV9 with TRBJ1-5; D remains ambiguous. CDR1 and CDR2 from the germline V gene are SGDLS and YYNGEE. V was shortened by 4 bases and J by 5 bases, with 13 bases between the two germline ends. CDR3 length: 14 amino acids. CDR3 sequence: CASSPLGAYQPQHF. In nucleotides, the CDR3 is TGTGCCAGCAGCCCGCTTGGAGCTTATCAGCCCCAGCATTTT.